The 2 T cell receptor beta chains below were found in one sample sequenced in a study of blood T cell repertoires in COVID-19. Clones were read by immunoSEQ multiplex PCR, and TCRdb kept only the in-frame ones, dropping some. The table includes 150,000 to 200,000 clones, 80% to 95% detected once. Sequencing used peripheral blood. Receptors originate from a man aged 30 to 39 with COVID-19, enrolled during active disease.

The chain couples TRBV11-2 to TRBJ2-7; the match to TRBD2 covers 11 bases. This CDR3 comprises 16 residues. J lost 4 bases, V lost 6 bases, and 11 bases had no gene match. Germline values: CDR1 SGHAT, CDR2 FQNNGV. This CDR3 reads CASRRLHGTSGYEQYF. CDR3 nucleotides: TGTGCCAGCAGAAGACTACACGGGACTAGCGGATACGAGCAGTACTTC.

There are a few counts of this clone. Different DNA sequences within this sample yield the same CDR3. The chain links TRBV18 to TRBJ2-2; weak D call: TRBD1 (5 bases). This CDR3 has 14 residues. Germline V CDR1 and CDR2: KGHSH, LQKENI. V was shortened by 3 bases and J by 1 base, with 6 bases between the two germline ends. The CDR3, as DNA: TGTGCCAGCTCACCGGGGCAGAACACCGGGGAGCTGTTTTTT. This encodes CASSPGQNTGELFF.